The entry that follows covers one TCR beta chain sequence. Just one base apart from a much larger clone, this may be a read error. The CDR3 sequence is 15 residues long. J lost 2 bases, V lost 3 bases, and 6 bases had no gene match. Looked up from germline, CDR1 is ENHRY and CDR2 is SYGVKD. The sample originates from a study of liver allograft versus peripheral blood T cells. The overall study: Repertoires from peripheral blood of liver transplant recipients were compared with those inside their transplanted livers.

TCRdb re-called the reads through MiXCR, storing one row per CDR3 protein. The sample lists roughly 8,500 distinct CDR3 sequences, 26% occurring once. The TCR sequence derives from a human patient who had a liver transplant. Some of the T cells may derive from the graft donor. The chain is built from TRBV10-3 and TRBJ2-7; TRBD2 aligns across 8 bases. The CDR3 nucleotides are TGTGCCATCAGTGAAGCGGGAGATGGCCCCTACGAGCAGTACTTC. Protein: CAISEAGDGPYEQYF.